One and the same sample provided the 29 T cell receptor beta chains below, sequenced in a study of immune evolution from preneoplasia to lung adenocarcinoma (dated by TCRdb to the early 2020s). Receptors were amplified or captured by the immunoSEQ multiplex PCR assay. Drawn from immuneACCESS, this table holds only the in-frame rearrangements with V and J called that TCRdb kept. Clones are partly lost; checked studies trace under half to an unresolved V gene and leave the rest unexplained. For this sample there are around 20,000 clones; over 70% appear just once. Clones ranked in the top ten supply around 5.6% of the sample. The source material was FFPE invasive lung adenocarcinoma tissue. Sample cell subset or site, as interpreted from the label and publication: frankly invasive lung adenocarcinoma (ADC). Receptors were obtained from a person aged 55-75 years with lung adenocarcinoma.

The chain couples TRBV11-2 to TRBJ2-1; no clear D. Germline V gene data show CDR1 as SGHAT and CDR2 as FQNNGV. The V gene lost 0 bases and the J gene lost 4 bases, with 10 bases spanning the gap. This CDR3 spans 15 amino acids. The CDR3 region has the DNA TGTGCCAGCAGCTTAGAAATACTCGCTTACAATGAGCAGTTCTTC. Its protein is CASSLEILAYNEQFF.

This clone was found a few times. The chain couples TRBV16 to TRBJ2-2, with unresolved D. The germline gives CDR1 KGHSY, CDR2 FQNENV. This CDR3 has 14 amino acids. The V and J ends lost 0 bases and 5 bases respectively, with 7 bases between them. The CDR3 sequence: CASSQSMWTGELFF. CDR3 in DNA: TGTGCCAGCAGCCAATCGATGTGGACCGGGGAGCTGTTTTTT.

This clone has more than one count but fewer than ten. The rearrangement links TRBV20-1 to TRBJ1-3; D unclear. V lost 6 bases to trimming and J lost 8 bases, with 11 bases between them. Germline V gives CDR1 DFQATT, CDR2 SNEGSKA (reference sequence). CDR3 size: 11 residues. The CDR3 DNA sequence: TGCAGTGCGAGGAGGTCTGACACCATATATTTT. Encoded protein: CSARRSDTIYF.

The chain couples TRBV28 to TRBJ2-3, with 8 bases lining up with TRBD2. Per germline, CDR1 MDHEN and CDR2 SYDVKM. The CDR3 sequence is 13 residues long. With 7 bases clipped from V and 8 bases from J, the junction kept 8 bases outside the gene matches. CDR3 in DNA: TGTGCCAGCACCCGGGGGGGGCTGGGTACGCAGTATTTT. It is translated as CASTRGGLGTQYF.

There are a few counts of this clone. J is TRBJ1-2 and V is TRBV30; TRBD1 aligns across 9 bases. The J segment lost 0 bases and the V segment lost 4 bases, leaving 12 bases of the junction unmatched. Per germline, CDR1 GTSNPN and CDR2 SVGIG (reference sequence). The CDR3 has 17 residues. CDR3 in DNA: TGTGCCTGGACCCTTCAATGGGGACAGGGAGCTAACTATGGCTACACCTTC. It encodes CAWTLQWGQGANYGYTF.

The chain joins TRBV2 to TRBJ1-2; no reliable D call. The CDR3 has 15 residues. Trimming took 3 bases from V and 0 from J, leaving 11 bases between them. Germline CDR1 SNHLY, CDR2 FYNNEI. The CDR3 loop reads CASSDRTYSNYGYTF. The DNA for the CDR3 is TGTGCCAGCAGTGACAGGACCTATTCTAACTATGGCTACACCTTC. The full variable domain, with the rest looked up from reference TRBV2 and TRBJ1-2, is EPEVTQTPSHQVTQMGQEVILRCVPISNHLYFYWYRQILGQKVEFLVSFYNNEISEKSEIFDDQFSVERPDGSNFTLKIRSTKLEDSAMYFCASSDRTYSNYGYTFGSGTRLTVV.

The DNA for the CDR3 is TGCAGCGTCCGCGAAGGGGTCAATCAGCCCCAGCATTTT. Its translation is CSVREGVNQPQHF. This chain links TRBV29-1 with TRBJ1-5; D may be TRBD1 (5 bases). This CDR3 region has 13 residues. V lost 6 bases to trimming and J lost 3 bases, with 12 bases between them. From germline, CDR1 is SQVTM and CDR2 ANQGSEA.

Only a few counts were recorded for this clone. The CDR3 nucleotides are TGTGCCAGCAGCCACTACGTTGGAACAGGAAGCACAGATACGCAGTATTTT. Amino acid sequence: CASSHYVGTGSTDTQYF. The chain recombines TRBV14 with TRBJ2-3; D perhaps matches TRBD1 (5 bases). V was shortened by 3 bases and J by 0 bases, with 16 bases between the two germline ends. Germline loops: CDR1 SGHDN, CDR2 FVKESK. The CDR3 length is 17 residues.

This clone was recorded once. This rearrangement joins TRBV6-6 to TRBJ2-1; TRBD2 might be the D (5 bases). CDR1 and CDR2 (germline): MNHNY, SVGAGI (reference sequence). V gave up 6 bases and J gave up 3 bases, with 12 bases separating them. There are 14 residues in the CDR3. The CDR3 DNA sequence: TGTGCCAGCAGGTCCGGGGAATTCTACAATGAGCAGTTCTTC. Translation gives CASRSGEFYNEQFF.

V gene TRBV5-1 combines with J gene TRBJ2-2; the match to TRBD1 covers 7 bases. The CDR3 covers 16 residues. Germline assignment: CDR1 SGHRS and CDR2 YFSETQ. Germline trimming cut 2 bases from V and 4 bases from J; bases unmatched to any gene: 8. The CDR3 loop reads CASSLDRVLRTGELFF. The CDR3 region has the DNA TGCGCCAGCAGCTTAGACAGGGTGTTACGCACCGGGGAGCTGTTTTTT.

V is TRBV5-6 and J is TRBJ1-1; TRBD1 agrees at 8 bases. Germline assignment: CDR1 SGHDT and CDR2 YYEEEE. V shed 4 bases and J 3 bases; nucleotides not matched to a gene: 5. The CDR3 length is 14 residues. This CDR3 reads CASSANRGDTEAFF. The CDR3 DNA follows: TGTGCCAGCAGCGCCAACAGGGGGGACACTGAAGCTTTCTTT.

The count of this clone is one. The chain combines TRBV5-1 with TRBJ1-3, with TRBD1 as a possible D gene (6 bases). Germline lookup yields CDR1 SGHRS and CDR2 YFSETQ. V lost 5 bases to trimming and J lost 0 bases, with 15 bases between them. CDR3 length: 16 residues. CDR3 coding DNA: TGCGCCAGCAGGCCGACAGGATACGGCTCTGGAAACACCATATATTTT. Translation: CASRPTGYGSGNTIYF.

The V and J genes are TRBV9 and TRBJ1-1; 7 bases are shared with TRBD1. This CDR3 is built from 12 residues. J gave up 7 bases and V 0 bases, and 0 bases lay outside the gene matches. The germline V gene encodes CDR1 SGDLS and CDR2 YYNGEE. CDR3 nucleotides: TGTGCCAGCAGCGTAGGGACAGGTGAAGCTTTCTTT. Protein sequence: CASSVGTGEAFF. The variable domain in full, with the rest retrieved from reference TRBV9 and TRBJ1-1, is DSGVTQTPKHLITATGQRVTLRCSPRSGDLSVYWYQQSLDQGLQFLIQYYNGEERAKGNILERFSAQQFPDLHSELNLSSLELGDSALYFCASSVGTGEAFFGQGTRLTVV.

This chain joins TRBV18 and TRBJ1-2, with 9 bases fitting TRBD1. The CDR3 is 17 amino acids. V dropped 3 bases and J dropped 4; count of bases not matched to a gene: 12. Germline V lookup: CDR1 KGHSH, CDR2 LQKENI. In nucleotides, the CDR3 is TGTGCCAGCTCACCGGACTTGGGACAGGGCTTCGGCTATGGCTACACCTTC. This encodes CASSPDLGQGFGYGYTF.

Only a few counts were recorded for this clone. The genes are TRBV2 and TRBJ2-5; D unclear. The CDR3 sequence is 13 residues long. The V gene lost 6 bases and the J gene lost 4 bases, with 12 bases spanning the gap. CDR1 is SNHLY and CDR2 is FYNNEI in the germline V gene. The CDR3 DNA reads TGTGCCAGCAGGAATGACATCGGAGAGACCCAGTACTTC. It specifies CASRNDIGETQYF.

The chain recombines TRBV5-1 with TRBJ1-1, with D unclear. Germline assignment: CDR1 SGHRS and CDR2 YFSETQ. The CDR3 is made up of 14 amino acids. The V end was cut by 5 bases, the J end by 3 bases, with 14 bases between. This CDR3 reads CASREGSGDTEAFF. For the CDR3, the DNA is TGCGCCAGCAGGGAAGGCAGTGGGGACACTGAAGCTTTCTTT.

The rearrangement links TRBV18 to TRBJ2-2, with D unresolved. The CDR3 sequence is 13 residues long. Between the trimmed V and J ends, which lost 3 bases and 3 bases, there was a span of 5 bases. CDR1 is KGHSH, CDR2 LQKENI, per germline. CDR3 sequence: CASSPRYTGELFF. Here the CDR3 DNA reads TGTGCCAGCTCACCCCGATACACCGGGGAGCTGTTTTTT.

The chain uses TRBV5-1 and TRBJ2-7, with 9 bases matching TRBD1. Trimming cost V 3 bases and J 3 bases; bases outside gene matches: 4. CDR1 and CDR2 (germline): SGHRS, YFSETQ. The CDR3 extends over 14 amino acids. This chain's CDR3 is CASSSWDRVYEQYF. The CDR3 DNA sequence: TGCGCCAGCAGCTCCTGGGACAGGGTCTACGAGCAGTACTTC.

This chain connects TRBV13 to TRBJ2-7; 9 nucleotides agree with TRBD2. The V gene end was trimmed by 2 bases and the J gene end by 4 bases; junction bases not matched to a gene: 9. This CDR3 has 16 residues. The germline V gene has CDR1 PRHDT and CDR2 FYEKMQ (reference sequence). Here the CDR3 DNA reads TGTGCCAGCAGCTTACGGTCCCTAGCGGGACAATACGAGCAGTACTTC. This codes for CASSLRSLAGQYEQYF.

The V and J genes are TRBV7-2 and TRBJ2-2, with 11 bases matching TRBD2. The junction had 8 bases not matched to a gene; V was cut back by 4 bases and J by 4 bases. The CDR3 runs to 17 residues. Germline loops: CDR1 SGHTA, CDR2 FQGNSA. The CDR3 sequence is CASSSGLAGPGTGELFF. The CDR3 coding sequence is TGTGCCAGCAGCTCCGGACTAGCGGGCCCGGGCACCGGGGAGCTGTTTTTT.

V gene TRBV6-1 combines with J gene TRBJ2-4; 7 positions agree with TRBD2. The CDR3 runs 14 residues. Unmatched junction bases numbered 6, after V lost 8 bases and J lost 2 bases. Germline V gene data show CDR1 as MNHNS and CDR2 as SASEGT. The CDR3 DNA is TGTGCCAGCCCGGGGGGAGGGTCCAAAAACATTCAGTACTTC. This gives the protein CASPGGGSKNIQYF.

This clone has a handful of counts. This rearrangement joins TRBV20-1 to TRBJ2-7; 7 nucleotides align to TRBD1. CDR1 DFQATT and CDR2 SNEGSKA come from the germline V gene (reference sequence). The CDR3 runs 11 residues. Losses at the gene ends were 5 bases for V and 3 bases for J; bases not matched to a gene: 1. The DNA for the CDR3 is TGCAGTGCTCACAGGGGCTACGAGCAGTACTTC. Encoded protein: CSAHRGYEQYF.

The sample holds a few counts of this clone. The chain couples TRBV30 to TRBJ2-5, with D possibly TRBD1 on 6 matching bases. Between the trimmed V and J ends, which lost 0 bases and 5 bases, there was a span of 19 bases. Per germline, CDR1 GTSNPN and CDR2 SVGIG (reference sequence). This CDR3 has 16 residues. The CDR3 DNA reads as TGTGCCTGGAGTGTATGGGGGCCGGGCGGGCATGAGACCCAGTACTTC. Its translation is CAWSVWGPGGHETQYF. The full variable domain, completed using reference TRBV30 and TRBJ2-5, is SQTIHQWPATLVQPVGSPLSLECTVEGTSNPNLYWYRQAAGRGLQLLFYSVGIGQISSEVPQNLSASRPQDRQFILSSKKLLLSDSGFYLCAWSVWGPGGHETQYFGPGTRLLVL.

CDR3 region: CSVVGGRRTGEQYF. DNA of the CDR3: TGCAGCGTTGTAGGCGGGAGACGAACTGGCGAGCAGTACTTC. The chain employs TRBV29-1 and TRBJ2-7, with 7 bases that match TRBD2. The V gene's germline CDR1 is SQVTM and CDR2 ANQGSEA. V lost 4 bases to trimming and J lost 6 bases; unmatched junction nucleotides: 12. The CDR3 has 14 residues.

DNA for the CDR3: TGTGCCAGCTCACACCCGCTTGGGCCCTACGAGCAGTACTTC. This codes for CASSHPLGPYEQYF. The chain combines TRBV18 with TRBJ2-7; the D is unclear. This CDR3 is built from 14 residues. Trimming shortened V by 4 bases and J by 2 bases, and 12 bases separated the two germline ends. The germline gives CDR1 KGHSH, CDR2 LQKENI.

The rearrangement uses TRBV5-1 and TRBJ1-1; no clear D. Germline V gene data show CDR1 as SGHRS and CDR2 as YFSETQ. The CDR3 covers 13 residues. Between the trimmed V and J ends, which lost 0 bases and 6 bases, there was a span of 9 bases. CDR3 region: CASSLVPEAEAFF. CDR3 coding DNA: TGCGCCAGCAGCTTGGTTCCTGAGGCTGAAGCTTTCTTT.

This clone has only one observation. The V gene is TRBV28, the J gene TRBJ2-1, with D tentatively TRBD2 (5 bases). V lost 4 bases and J lost 7, with 20 bases in between. CDR1 MDHEN and CDR2 SYDVKM come from the germline V gene. CDR3 length: 16 residues. CDR3 region: CASSSTGNTGFNEQFF. DNA of the CDR3: TGTGCCAGCAGTTCAACCGGGAATACGGGGTTTAATGAGCAGTTCTTC. Full variable domain (outside the CDR3, taken from reference TRBV28 and TRBJ2-1): DVKVTQSSRYLVKRTGEKVFLECVQDMDHENMFWYRQDPGLGLRLIYFSYDVKMKEKGDIPEGYSVSREKKERFSLILESASTNQTSMYLCASSSTGNTGFNEQFFGPGTRLTVL.

The V and J genes are TRBV18 and TRBJ2-2; 11 bases fit TRBD1. The CDR3 sequence is 15 residues long. The junction had 0 bases not matched to a gene; V was cut back by 2 bases and J by 4 bases. The germline V gene has CDR1 KGHSH and CDR2 LQKENI. The CDR3 loop is CASSPGQGATGELFF. CDR3 coding DNA: TGTGCCAGCTCACCAGGACAGGGGGCCACCGGGGAGCTGTTTTTT.

This chain joins TRBV6-6 and TRBJ1-1; no reliable D call. Germline V gene sequence: CDR1 MNHNY, CDR2 SVGAGI (reference sequence). The CDR3 has 13 amino acids. V lost 6 bases and J 6 bases, leaving 14 bases between the germline ends. The CDR3 DNA reads TGTGCCAGCAGCAAATACACCAACGCTGAAGCTTTCTTT. This sequence encodes CASSKYTNAEAFF.